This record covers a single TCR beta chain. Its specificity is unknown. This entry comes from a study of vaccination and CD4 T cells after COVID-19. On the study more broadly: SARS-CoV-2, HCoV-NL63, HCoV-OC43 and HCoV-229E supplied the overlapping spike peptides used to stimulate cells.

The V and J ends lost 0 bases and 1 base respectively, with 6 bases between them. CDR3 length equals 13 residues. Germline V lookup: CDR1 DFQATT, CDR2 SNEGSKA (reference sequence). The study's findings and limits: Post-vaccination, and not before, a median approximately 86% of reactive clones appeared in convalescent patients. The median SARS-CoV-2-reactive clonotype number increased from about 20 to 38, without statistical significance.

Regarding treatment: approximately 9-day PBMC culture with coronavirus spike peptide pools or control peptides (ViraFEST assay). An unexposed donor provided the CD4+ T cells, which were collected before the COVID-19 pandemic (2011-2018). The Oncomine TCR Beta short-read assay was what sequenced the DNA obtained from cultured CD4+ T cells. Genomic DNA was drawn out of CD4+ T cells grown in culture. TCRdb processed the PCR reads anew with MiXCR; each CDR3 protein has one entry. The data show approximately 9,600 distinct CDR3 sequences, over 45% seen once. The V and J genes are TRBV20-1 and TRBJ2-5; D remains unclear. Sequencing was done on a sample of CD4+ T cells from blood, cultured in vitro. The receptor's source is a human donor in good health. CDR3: CSARDAFQETQYF. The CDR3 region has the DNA TGCAGTGCTAGAGATGCCTTCCAAGAGACCCAGTACTTC.